Presented here are 32 T cell receptor beta chains from one specimen sequenced in a study of T cells in Graves' hyperthyroidism and ophthalmopathy. TCR beta CDR3 regions were amplified from RNA transcripts. HTBI primers drove first-round RT-PCR of the TCR CDR3. TCRdb reprocessed the multiplex PCR reads via MiXCR and lists one record per CDR3 protein. Altogether around 300,000 distinct CDR3 sequences are present, 13% being singletons, with the ten largest covering about 8%. The material sequenced was blood. These receptor sequences come from a woman aged 25 to 39 with Graves' hyperthyroidism that later progressed to Graves' ophthalmopathy.

The chain combines TRBV12-3 or TRBV12-4 with TRBJ1-3, with TRBD1 identical over 8 bases. CDR3 size: 17 residues. Trimming cost V 6 bases and J 0 bases; bases outside gene matches: 10. The CDR3 nucleotides read TGTGCCAGCAGCCTAACATGGGGACAGGACTCTGGAAACACCATATATTTT. Amino acid sequence: CASSLTWGQDSGNTIYF.

The sample holds many counts of this clonotype. This chain connects TRBV28 to TRBJ1-5; 10 nucleotides match TRBD1. This CDR3 is built from 14 residues. The V segment lost 6 bases and the J segment 7 bases; nucleotides outside the gene matches: 6. Germline values: CDR1 MDHEN, CDR2 SYDVKM. The CDR3: CASRLTGGHQPQHF. For the CDR3, the DNA is TGTGCCAGCAGACTGACAGGGGGCCACCAGCCCCAGCATTTT. Looking up the rest from reference TRBV28 and TRBJ1-5 gives the full variable domain: DVKVTQSSRYLVKRTGEKVFLECVQDMDHENMFWYRQDPGLGLRLIYFSYDVKMKEKGDIPEGYSVSREKKERFSLILESASTNQTSMYLCASRLTGGHQPQHFGDGTRLSIL.

This clonotype appeared many times. V is TRBV11-2 and J is TRBJ2-7; D perhaps matches TRBD2 (6 bases). This CDR3 contains 15 residues. The ends were cut back, 4 bases at V and 4 bases at J, with 17 bases in the middle. Germline assignment: CDR1 SGHAT and CDR2 FQNNGV. CDR3 residues: CASSSTRSGRYEQYF. CDR3 bases: TGTGCCAGCAGCTCCACTAGGTCGGGGAGGTACGAGCAGTACTTC.

The chain carries TRBV5-1 and TRBJ2-7, with unresolved D. Trimming removed 3 bases from V and 4 bases from J, with 14 bases in between. The CDR3 loop spans 14 amino acids. Germline assignment: CDR1 SGHRS and CDR2 YFSETQ. CDR3 loop: CASSSDFPPYEQYF. CDR3 DNA sequence: TGCGCCAGCAGCTCCGACTTTCCACCGTACGAGCAGTACTTC.

This clonotype was observed many times. The genes are TRBV4-1 and TRBJ2-1; no firm D call. CDR3 size: 15 residues. Germline loops: CDR1 MGHRA, CDR2 YSYEKL. The V end was cut by 0 bases, the J end by 4 bases, with 10 bases between. The CDR3 here is CASSQDHGPYNEQFF. CDR3 DNA: TGCGCCAGCAGCCAAGATCACGGCCCGTACAATGAGCAGTTCTTC.

In this sample, this clonotype turned up many times. This chain joins TRBV7-8 and TRBJ2-7, with D perhaps given as TRBD1 or TRBD2 (6 bases each). The V end lost 0 bases, the J end lost 6 bases, and 21 bases lay between the germline ends. This CDR3 is 17 amino acids long. The V gene's germline CDR1 is SGHVS and CDR2 FQNEAQ. CDR3 DNA sequence: TGTGCCAGCAGCTTAGCGATTGGGGGGCTGGAGCTTGTCGAGCAGTACTTC. This translates into CASSLAIGGLELVEQYF.

In its sample, this clonotype was seen many times. The chain employs TRBV11-2 and TRBJ1-5, with 7 bases matching TRBD1. The trim removed 0 bases at V and 5 bases at J, leaving 4 bases unmatched. This CDR3 has 15 amino acids. Germline V gene sequence: CDR1 SGHAT, CDR2 FQNNGV. In DNA, the CDR3 is TGTGCCAGCAGCTTAGAGCAGGGGGATTATCAGCCCCAGCATTTT. Translating gives CASSLEQGDYQPQHF.

This clonotype was counted ten times or more. This chain connects TRBV7-9 to TRBJ2-3, with 15 bases aligning to TRBD2. The CDR3 length is 15 residues. After removal of 6 bases from V and 4 bases from J, the junction contained 2 bases not matched to a gene. Germline CDR1 and CDR2: SEHNR and FQNEAQ (reference sequence). The CDR3 nucleotides read TGTGCCAGCAGAGGACTAGCGGGAGGGCCAGATACGCAGTATTTT. Its protein is CASRGLAGGPDTQYF.

At least ten counts were recorded for this clonotype. The chain joins TRBV12-3 or TRBV12-4 to TRBJ1-3; no definite D call. The CDR3 covers 11 residues. Trimming removed 4 bases from V and 6 bases from J, with 4 bases in between. CDR3 sequence: CASSSKNTIYF. For the CDR3, the DNA is TGTGCCAGCAGTTCAAAAAACACCATATATTTT.

This clonotype has a count of ten or more. The chain joins TRBV28 to TRBJ2-7; a possible D gene is TRBD1 (6 bases). This CDR3 has 14 residues. V lost 5 bases to trimming and J lost 2 bases, with 13 bases between them. CDR1 and CDR2 from the germline V gene are MDHEN and SYDVKM. Written as DNA, the CDR3 is TGTGCCAGCAGTACAACCCAGGGGACCTACGAGCAGTACTTC. Encoded protein: CASSTTQGTYEQYF.

This clonotype was picked up many times. V and J are TRBV6-5 and TRBJ1-5; TRBD1 matches at 8 bases. Losses at the gene ends were 6 bases for V and 0 bases for J; bases not matched to a gene: 10. The CDR3 sequence is 17 residues long. Germline CDR1 MNHEY, CDR2 SVGAGI. CDR3 DNA sequence: TGTGCCAGCAGACTCGACAGGGGCCTCTATAGCAATCAGCCCCAGCATTTT. Protein: CASRLDRGLYSNQPQHF.

With respect to this clonotype: This may stem from a read error, because a much larger clone lies one nucleotide away. This chain joins TRBV15 and TRBJ2-7, with a possible D match to TRBD2 (6 bases). The J call may be mistaken, given a closer DNA end match to TRBJ2-1. The CDR3 consists of 15 residues. Germline CDR1 LNHNV, CDR2 YYDKDF (reference sequence). CDR3 bases: TGTGCCACCAGCGCAGCCCCGGGAGAAGTATACGAGCAGTTCTTC. It translates to CATSAAPGEVYEQFF.

This clonotype was counted ten times or more. J is TRBJ2-1 and V is TRBV6-2 or TRBV6-3; D unresolved. Trimming took off 2 bases at V and 7 bases at J, with 12 bases between the two ends. This CDR3 is 14 amino acids long. Germline-derived CDR1 and CDR2 are MNHEY and SVGEGT. CDR3 loop: CASSYHGVENEQFF. The CDR3 DNA reads as TGTGCCAGCAGTTACCATGGCGTGGAGAATGAGCAGTTCTTC.

This clonotype was detected ten times or more. This chain joins TRBV27 and TRBJ2-1; the match to TRBD1 covers 8 bases. The CDR3 has 13 residues. CDR1 is MNHEY, CDR2 SMNVEV, per germline (reference sequence). The trim removed 4 bases at V and 9 bases at J, leaving 5 bases unmatched. The CDR3 bases are TGTGCCAGCAGTTCGGCAGGGGGCAGTGAGCAGTTCTTC. Protein: CASSSAGGSEQFF.

This clonotype was seen at least ten times. The CDR3 DNA follows: TGTGCCAGCACCATCGGGGTTCGGGAGACCCAGTACTTC. Encoded protein: CASTIGVRETQYF. The V and J genes are TRBV28 and TRBJ2-5; maybe TRBD2 (5 bases). The V end lost 7 bases, the J end lost 5 bases, and 14 bases lay between the germline ends. The CDR3 totals 13 residues. Germline CDR1 is MDHEN and CDR2 is SYDVKM.

The V call is TRBV4-1, the J call TRBJ1-1; D not certain. The CDR3 covers 15 residues. Germline values: CDR1 MGHRA, CDR2 YSYEKL. V was cut by 4 bases and J by 3 bases, with 15 bases left in between. The CDR3 reads CASSPGRWGDTEAFF. The DNA of the CDR3 is TGCGCCAGCAGCCCAGGACGGTGGGGAGACACTGAAGCTTTCTTT.

The gene calls are TRBV4-1 and TRBJ2-1, with 8 bases identical to TRBD2. Germline-derived CDR1 and CDR2 are MGHRA and YSYEKL. The CDR3 runs 15 residues. V shed 3 bases, J shed 0 bases, and the junction held 1 base outside the gene matches. The CDR3 sequence: CASSHTSGSYNEQFF. CDR3 DNA sequence: TGCGCCAGCAGCCACACTAGCGGCTCCTACAATGAGCAGTTCTTC.

This clonotype came up many times. The chain joins TRBV12-3 or TRBV12-4 to TRBJ2-1; D gene unclear. V lost 2 bases to trimming and J lost 2 bases, with 10 bases between them. The CDR3 spans 15 residues. The CDR3 here is CASSLSGSPYNEQFF. The DNA of the CDR3 is TGTGCCAGCAGTTTATCGGGTTCCCCCTACAATGAGCAGTTCTTC.

This clonotype was seen ten or more times. The V gene is TRBV28, the J gene TRBJ2-3; D is undetermined. Germline V gene sequence: CDR1 MDHEN, CDR2 SYDVKM. The CDR3 runs 12 residues. V was pared by 5 bases and J by 4 bases, with 7 bases between. The CDR3 DNA sequence: TGTGCCAGCAGTCCGGACGCAGATACGCAGTATTTT. It translates to CASSPDADTQYF.

V usage is TRBV19 and J usage is TRBJ2-2; D may be TRBD2 (6 bases). V lost 4 bases and J lost 0, with 9 bases in between. In germline, CDR1 is LNHDA, CDR2 SQIVND (reference sequence). The CDR3 is 15 amino acids. CDR3 amino acids: CASSKLASNTGELFF. CDR3 DNA: TGTGCCAGTAGTAAGCTAGCGTCGAACACCGGGGAGCTGTTTTTT.

A word on this clonotype: This may arise from a read error, as a much more abundant clone is one base away. J is TRBJ2-1 and V is TRBV30, with TRBD2 matching 8 bases. CDR1 is GTSNPN, CDR2 SVGIG, per germline (reference sequence). CDR3 size: 16 residues. DNA of the CDR3: TGTGCCTGGAGTGTTTTTCGACGGGGGGGCTACAATGAGCAGCTCTTC. Translated: CAWSVFRRGGYNEQLF.

The sample holds many counts of this clonotype. The chain combines TRBV27 with TRBJ2-1; unclear D gene. This CDR3 has 13 residues. V lost 6 bases and J 8 bases, leaving 14 bases between the germline ends. Germline CDR1 is MNHEY and CDR2 is SMNVEV (reference sequence). This CDR3 reads CASRYTPGYEQFF. The CDR3 DNA is TGTGCCAGCAGATATACTCCGGGCTATGAGCAGTTCTTC.

This clonotype was counted ten times or more. The chain carries TRBV12-5 and TRBJ2-3; 8 bases line up with TRBD1. This CDR3 spans 15 amino acids. Trimming cost V 9 bases and J 4 bases; bases outside gene matches: 12. Germline V gene lookup returns CDR1 LGHNT and CDR2 FRNRAP. DNA for the CDR3: TGTGCTAGCGTACTCCGGGACAGGTCAGCAGATACGCAGTATTTT. This encodes CASVLRDRSADTQYF.

At least ten counts were recorded for this clonotype. The chain has TRBV2 and TRBJ1-1; 7 nucleotides line up with TRBD1. J lost 3 bases, V lost 6 bases, and 10 bases had no gene match. The V gene's germline CDR1 is SNHLY and CDR2 FYNNEI. The CDR3 contains 15 residues. The CDR3 loop is CASRRQGEGYTEAFF. CDR3 nucleotide sequence: TGTGCCAGCAGGAGACAGGGAGAAGGGTACACTGAAGCTTTCTTT. The complete variable domain, with remaining parts taken from reference TRBV2 and TRBJ1-1, reads EPEVTQTPSHQVTQMGQEVILRCVPISNHLYFYWYRQILGQKVEFLVSFYNNEISEKSEIFDDQFSVERPDGSNFTLKIRSTKLEDSAMYFCASRRQGEGYTEAFFGQGTRLTVV.

This clonotype was seen ten or more times. The gene calls are TRBV20-1 and TRBJ2-7; D uncertain. This CDR3 spans 12 amino acids. V shed 0 bases and J shed 3 bases, with 6 bases lying between them. Germline V gene sequence: CDR1 DFQATT, CDR2 SNEGSKA (reference sequence). The DNA for the CDR3 is TGCAGTGCTAGAGAGGGCCTCTACGAGCAGTACTTC. This codes for CSAREGLYEQYF.

This clonotype has a count of ten or more. V and J are TRBV12-3 or TRBV12-4 and TRBJ1-5; D is undetermined. This CDR3 is built from 13 residues. Trimming took 7 bases from V and 8 from J, leaving 15 bases between them. CDR3 coding DNA: TGTGCCAGCACCGCCGGGTTCGCTGAGCCCCAGCATTTT. As protein: CASTAGFAEPQHF.

This clonotype has at least ten counts. V is TRBV30 and J is TRBJ2-3; 9 nucleotides agree with TRBD2. The junction had 11 bases not matched to a gene; V was cut back by 2 bases and J by 2 bases. There are 17 residues in the CDR3. Germline values: CDR1 GTSNPN, CDR2 SVGIG (reference sequence). The CDR3 bases are TGTGCCTGGAGTTTCCCTCGACTAGCGGAGTACACAGATACGCAGTATTTT. It encodes CAWSFPRLAEYTDTQYF.

As concerns this clonotype: A read error may be the cause here, since a much bigger clone is one base away. CDR3 DNA sequence: TGTGCCAGCAGCTTTAGACAGCCTAGCGCAGATACGCAGTATTTT. Translating gives CASSFRQPSADTQYF. The chain recombines TRBV11-3 with TRBJ2-3; weak D call: TRBD2 (6 bases). The CDR3 is 15 residues long. CDR1 is SGHNT and CDR2 is YENEEA in the germline V gene. V lost 3 bases and J lost 4, with 14 bases in between.

This clonotype was found many times. The gene calls are TRBV28 and TRBJ2-4; D is undetermined. V lost 5 bases to trimming and J lost 0 bases, with 14 bases between them. Germline assignment: CDR1 MDHEN and CDR2 SYDVKM. The CDR3 is 16 amino acids. CDR3 residues: CASSHPLLLAKNIQYF. Written as DNA, the CDR3 is TGTGCCAGCAGTCATCCCCTCCTGCTAGCCAAAAACATTCAGTACTTC.

This clonotype occurred a few times. The chain is built from TRBV28 and TRBJ2-3; TRBD1 is a possible D gene (7 bases). Germline V gene sequence: CDR1 MDHEN, CDR2 SYDVKM. Trimming removed 4 bases at V and 0 bases at J, with 14 bases between. The CDR3 contains 16 residues. The CDR3 region has the DNA TGTGCCAGCAGTTCCGGCAGGGGGGCTAGCACAGATACGCAGTATTTT. Its translation: CASSSGRGASTDTQYF.

Points on this clonotype: A much larger clone differs from this one at a single base, so this may be a read error. The chain employs TRBV5-1 and TRBJ2-7; D unclear. Germline CDR1 is SGHRS and CDR2 is YFSETQ. The CDR3 spans 14 residues. Here the CDR3 DNA reads TGCGCCAACAGCTTGGATCCGGGTACCTACGAGCAGTACTTC. Translating gives CANSLDPGTYEQYF.

There are many counts of this clonotype. This chain joins TRBV20-1 and TRBJ2-2; TRBD2 matches 8 bases. The CDR3 is 16 residues long. J gave up 3 bases and V 0 bases, and 6 bases lay outside the gene matches. Germline V gene data show CDR1 as DFQATT and CDR2 as SNEGSKA (reference sequence). The chain's CDR3 is CSARDLREAYTGELFF. The DNA of the CDR3 is TGCAGTGCTAGAGATTTGCGGGAGGCCTACACCGGGGAGCTGTTTTTT.